This T cell receptor (beta chain) was observed in a study of T cells in Graves' hyperthyroidism and ophthalmopathy. Study-level findings and limits: Expanded thyroid clonotypes (above 0.001) were mostly also found in blood.

The source material, RNA transcripts, was used to amplify TCR beta CDR3 regions. First-round RT-PCR targeting the TCR CDR3 was performed with the HTBI primer set. TCRdb reprocessed the multiplex PCR reads with MiXCR, giving one entry per CDR3 protein. The table records roughly 500,000 distinct CDR3 sequences, around a fifth of them present only once. As concerns this clonotype: Its antigen is undetermined.

Trimming stripped 0 bases from V and 8 bases from J, with 12 bases between. The CDR3 is 14 residues long. Germline V gene data show CDR1 as SGDLS and CDR2 as YYNGEE. This TCR came from a woman between 65 and 79 years old with Graves' ophthalmopathy. What was sequenced was blood. V usage is TRBV9 and J usage is TRBJ2-1; the D gene is possibly TRBD2 (5 bases). This CDR3 is CASSVGLPLDEQFF. The DNA for the CDR3 is TGTGCCAGCAGCGTAGGACTACCCTTGGATGAGCAGTTCTTC.